This T cell receptor beta chain comes out of a study of sequential checkpoint blockade in melanoma. Only in-frame clones appear in the TCRdb table, and some are missing; sequencing was by immunoSEQ multiplex PCR. In the table there are around 34,000 clones, approximately 81% of which are singletons. Treatment given: randomized to nivolumab then ipilimumab (arm A) or the reverse (arm B). V shed 7 bases and J 1 base; nucleotides not matched to a gene: 6. The CDR3 runs to 15 residues. Germline CDR1 reads LGHNT; CDR2 reads FRNRAP. The receptor was derived from a human donor with melanoma. The sequences come from CD8+ T cells sorted from blood (inferred from file names), collected from a patient given nivolumab and ipilimumab in sequence. The rearrangement joins TRBV12-5 to TRBJ1-1; the match to TRBD1 covers 10 bases. This CDR3 is CASDDRDRGNTEAFF. As DNA, the CDR3 is TGTGCTAGTGACGACCGGGACAGGGGGAACACTGAAGCTTTCTTT.